A single sample is the source of the 16 T cell receptor beta chains below, sequenced in a study of blood T cell repertoires in COVID-19 (dated by TCRdb to the early 2020s). Library preparation employed the immunoSEQ multiplex PCR assay. As stored in TCRdb, this immuneACCESS dataset retains in-frame rearrangements with V and J assigned. A fraction of the clones does not appear; measured against another copy, unresolved V genes explain less than half of the discrepancy, and the remainder lacks a known reason. The sample table records roughly 410,000 clones; 87% of these occur just once. The ten largest make up approximately 2.4% of the sample. Specimen: peripheral blood. These TCRs come from a woman aged 60-75 years with COVID-19, enrolled during active disease.

The chain has TRBV6-1 and TRBJ2-3; 7 bases are a match to TRBD2. This CDR3 has 18 residues. Germline V gene sequence: CDR1 MNHNS, CDR2 SASEGT. V was pared by 4 bases and J by 2 bases, with 15 bases of the junction left unmatched. CDR3 region: CASSGSKGSGLLTDTQYF. DNA of the CDR3: TGTGCCAGCAGTGGAAGTAAAGGGTCGGGACTACTCACAGATACGCAGTATTTT.

The chain couples TRBV4-1 to TRBJ2-3; TRBD2 matches at 14 bases. Germline V gene lookup returns CDR1 MGHRA and CDR2 YSYEKL. Trimming cost V 3 bases and J 6 bases; bases outside gene matches: 8. The length of the CDR3 is 17 residues. CDR3 bases: TGCGCCAGCAGCCACCCCAAGACTAGCGGGGGGGCGGATACGCAGTATTTT. Protein sequence: CASSHPKTSGGADTQYF.

The V and J genes are TRBV19 and TRBJ1-1; D is unclear. V dropped 6 bases and J dropped 0 bases, with 14 bases sitting between them. This CDR3 contains 15 residues. CDR1 LNHDA and CDR2 SQIVND come from the germline V gene (reference sequence). CDR3 nucleotide sequence: TGTGCCAGTAGGCGGGAACCCTACATGAACACTGAAGCTTTCTTT. Amino acids: CASRREPYMNTEAFF. The entire variable domain, with the rest obtained from reference TRBV19 and TRBJ1-1, is as follows: DGGITQSPKYLFRKEGQNVTLSCEQNLNHDAMYWYRQDPGQGLRLIYYSQIVNDFQKGDIAEGYSVSREKKESFPLTVTSAQKNPTAFYLCASRREPYMNTEAFFGQGTRLTVV.

This clone has a single count. For the CDR3, the DNA is TGTGCCAGCAGTTTCGGGGGGCTTTTGAACACTGAAGCTTTCTTT. Amino acid sequence: CASSFGGLLNTEAFF. V is TRBV6-2 or TRBV6-3 and J is TRBJ1-1; D possibly corresponds to TRBD1 (6 bases). Germline V CDR1 and CDR2: MNHEY, SVGEGT. The germline V and J ends were trimmed by 4 bases and 0 bases, with 12 bases remaining between them. This CDR3 contains 15 residues.

The chain joins TRBV19 to TRBJ2-2; TRBD1 agrees at 8 bases. Germline V lookup: CDR1 LNHDA, CDR2 SQIVND (reference sequence). CDR3 length equals 14 residues. Trimming took 5 bases from V and 8 from J; bases not matched to a gene: 7. CDR3 DNA sequence: TGTGCCAGTAGTCCAAGGGACAGGTTGGGGGAGCTGTTTTTT. This sequence encodes CASSPRDRLGELFF.

The J gene is TRBJ1-6, the V gene TRBV19, with TRBD1 identical over 8 bases. J gave up 10 bases and V 4 bases, and 6 bases lay outside the gene matches. The CDR3 loop spans 14 amino acids. CDR1 and CDR2 from the germline V gene are LNHDA and SQIVND (reference sequence). In nucleotides, the CDR3 is TGTGCCAGTAGTACCTACAGGGGGGGGTCACCCCTCCACTTT. Its translation is CASSTYRGGSPLHF.

The chain recombines TRBV7-2 with TRBJ1-1, with TRBD1 matching over 7 bases. Per germline, CDR1 SGHTA and CDR2 FQGNSA. The CDR3 length is 14 residues. V was clipped by 3 bases and J by 4 bases; unmatched bases: 5. Here the CDR3 reads CASSFGQGGTEAFF. CDR3 nucleotide sequence: TGTGCCAGCAGCTTCGGTCAGGGGGGCACTGAAGCTTTCTTT.

The chain couples TRBV5-6 to TRBJ1-1, with D possibly TRBD1 on 6 matching bases. Per the germline V gene, CDR1 is SGHDT and CDR2 is YYEEEE. This CDR3 has 16 residues. V lost 1 base and J 2 bases, leaving 15 bases between the germline ends. The CDR3 DNA reads TGTGCCAGCAGCTTGATGGGGGCCGTACCTAACACTGAAGCTTTCTTT. Translated: CASSLMGAVPNTEAFF.

The chain joins TRBV18 to TRBJ1-1, with TRBD1 matching over 8 bases. The CDR3 sequence is 13 residues long. The junction had 9 bases not matched to a gene; V was cut back by 4 bases and J by 11 bases. Per the germline V gene, CDR1 is KGHSH and CDR2 is LQKENI. CDR3 region: CASSLLVGQEAFF. The CDR3, as DNA: TGTGCCAGCTCACTCCTGGTGGGACAGGAGGCTTTCTTT.

The rearrangement joins TRBV27 to TRBJ2-7; TRBD2 matches 8 bases. This CDR3 is 15 amino acids long. Per the germline V gene, CDR1 is MNHEY and CDR2 is SMNVEV (reference sequence). The J segment lost 2 bases and the V segment lost 3 bases, leaving 6 bases of the junction unmatched. The CDR3 nucleotides read TGTGCCAGCAGTTTGGTAGCGGGAACAACCTACGAGCAGTACTTC. This gives the protein CASSLVAGTTYEQYF.

The chain carries TRBV19 and TRBJ1-5; 7 nucleotides align to TRBD1. The CDR3 consists of 15 residues. CDR1 is LNHDA and CDR2 is SQIVND in the germline V gene (reference sequence). V dropped 5 bases and J dropped 0; count of bases not matched to a gene: 4. The CDR3 DNA follows: TGTGCCAGTAGTCCGACAGGGTTTAGCAATCAGCCCCAGCATTTT. It yields the protein CASSPTGFSNQPQHF.

This clone showed up just a few times. The chain carries TRBV9 and TRBJ1-5, with TRBD1 identical over 8 bases. V dropped 3 bases and J dropped 0; count of bases not matched to a gene: 17. Germline V gives CDR1 SGDLS, CDR2 YYNGEE. The CDR3 is 20 residues long. CDR3 residues: CASSAYGQGRSYRSNQPQHF. For the CDR3, the DNA is TGTGCCAGCAGCGCATATGGACAGGGAAGGTCCTATCGTAGCAATCAGCCCCAGCATTTT.

This clone turned up a few times. The chain carries TRBV4-1 and TRBJ2-2, with 8 bases fitting TRBD2. With V trimmed by 1 base and J by 6 bases, 7 bases remained unmatched. The germline V gene encodes CDR1 MGHRA and CDR2 YSYEKL. The CDR3 spans 16 residues. CDR3 sequence: CASSQASGRVAGELFF. For the CDR3, the DNA is TGCGCCAGCAGCCAAGCGTCCGGGAGGGTCGCCGGGGAGCTGTTTTTT.

The chain joins TRBV18 to TRBJ1-4; weak D call: TRBD1 (5 bases). CDR1 is KGHSH and CDR2 is LQKENI in the germline V gene. CDR3 size: 14 residues. Trimming shortened V by 3 bases and J by 7 bases, and 12 bases separated the two germline ends. In DNA, the CDR3 is TGTGCCAGCTCACCCGGCAGGGAAACTGAAAAACTGTTTTTT. Its protein is CASSPGRETEKLFF.

The chain carries TRBV18 and TRBJ1-1, with TRBD1 matching over 8 bases. The germline V gene has CDR1 KGHSH and CDR2 LQKENI. This CDR3 spans 15 amino acids. After removal of 5 bases from V and 5 bases from J, the junction contained 10 bases not matched to a gene. CDR3 amino acids: CASSFSGGGRTEAFF. The DNA for the CDR3 is TGTGCCAGCTCATTCTCAGGGGGCGGCCGGACTGAAGCTTTCTTT. The full variable domain, completed using reference TRBV18 and TRBJ1-1, is NAGVMQNPRHLVRRRGQEARLRCSPMKGHSHVYWYRQLPEEGLKFMVYLQKENIIDESGMPKERFSAEFPKEGPSILRIQQVVRGDSAAYFCASSFSGGGRTEAFFGQGTRLTVV.

The J gene is TRBJ1-2, the V gene TRBV18, with 12 bases identical to TRBD1. Germline trimming cut 8 bases from V and 4 bases from J; bases unmatched to any gene: 8. This CDR3 is 15 amino acids long. Germline V gene sequence: CDR1 KGHSH, CDR2 LQKENI. The CDR3 loop is CASTPGTGGVYGYTF. The CDR3, as DNA: TGTGCCAGCACCCCCGGGACAGGGGGCGTCTATGGCTACACCTTC.